These T cell receptor beta chains were read from a single sample in a study of T-cell reconstitution after alpha-beta-depleted transplantation in children. Each CDR3 protein gets one entry after TCRdb re-called the PCR reads with MiXCR. The sample shows about 690,000 distinct CDR3 sequences, approximately 17% of them seen only once. Sequencing was performed on PBMCs from the stem cell graft donor, taken from the stem cell graft. All receptors come from a human donor who donated a stem cell graft to a child with acute myeloid leukemia. Each CDR3 is given with its conserved first and last residue. D genes are given only for firm matches. The size field is filled for only some rows; it gives once, few, many or a size class.

clone size	V gene	D gene	J gene	CDR3 DNA	CDR3 protein
many	TRBV12-3/TRBV12-4	TRBD1	TRBJ2-1	TGTGCCAGCAGTTTCACCGGGACAGGGTACTACAATGAGCAGTTCTTC	CASSFTGTGYYNEQFF
few	TRBV28	NA	TRBJ2-7	TGTGCCAGTAACGGACAGTCCTACGAGCAGTACTTC	CASNGQSYEQYF
few	TRBV4-3	NA	TRBJ2-3	TGCGCCAGCAGCCAAGATGGCCTCACAGATACGCAGTATTTT	CASSQDGLTDTQYF
many	TRBV20-1	TRBD2	TRBJ2-2	TGCAGTGCTAGAGATGGCCGGACTAGCTGGAACACCGGGGAGCTGTTTTTT	CSARDGRTSWNTGELFF
many	TRBV9	TRBD2	TRBJ2-2	TGTGCCAGCAGCGAAGGACTAGCGGCGTACACCGGGGAGCTGTTTTTT	CASSEGLAAYTGELFF
few	TRBV10-3	NA	TRBJ1-2	TGTGCCATCAGTGACCCCCCAACAGGGATCATATATGGCTACACCTTC	CAISDPPTGIIYGYTF
many	TRBV7-6	NA	TRBJ2-3	TGTGCCAGCAGCCTAGAGGTTACGGCAGGCGTTAGCACAGATACGCAGTATTTT	CASSLEVTAGVSTDTQYF
many	TRBV20-1	TRBD1	TRBJ1-4	TGCAGTGCAAGCACCGGGACAGGGGGTGAAAAACTGTTTTTT	CSASTGTGGEKLFF
few	TRBV20-1	NA	TRBJ1-4	TGCAGTTCAAGGGTGAATGATGAAAAACTGTTTTTT	CSSRVNDEKLFF
NA	TRBV25-1	TRBD2	TRBJ2-1	TGTGCCAGCAGTGAGACTAGCGGGGGGGGGAGGAATGAGCAGTTCTTC	CASSETSGGGRNEQFF
NA	TRBV7-9	TRBD1	TRBJ1-6	TGTGCCAGCAGCTTGGACAGGGTTGATTCACCCCTCCACTTT	CASSLDRVDSPLHF
few	TRBV7-2	NA	TRBJ2-5	TGTGCCAGCAGCTTAGTACGGGGGCTCCAAGAGACCCAGTACTTC	CASSLVRGLQETQYF
many	TRBV27	TRBD1	TRBJ2-5	TGTGCCAGCAGTCCAGGGACAGGGTGGGGGGAGACCCAGTACTTC	CASSPGTGWGETQYF
NA	TRBV6-5	NA	TRBJ1-1	TGTGCCAGCAGACCGGGGACGCTGAACACTGAAGCTTTCTTT	CASRPGTLNTEAFF
NA	TRBV5-6	NA	TRBJ2-3	TGTGCCAGCAGCCTCACAGAAAACTTGTTCACAGATACGCAGTATTTT	CASSLTENLFTDTQYF
few	TRBV25-1	TRBD2	TRBJ2-7	TGTGCCAGCAGTGAATCGCTAGCGGGGGCCTACGAGCAGTACTTC	CASSESLAGAYEQYF
NA	TRBV27	NA	TRBJ2-1	TGTGCCAGTAGACAGGACCCACCATCCTACAATGAGCAGTTCTTC	CASRQDPPSYNEQFF
many	TRBV6-5	NA	TRBJ2-7	TGTGCCAGCAGTCCGGGACAAGATTCCGAGCAGTACTTC	CASSPGQDSEQYF
NA	TRBV29-1	NA	TRBJ2-1	TGCAGCGTTGCGGGGGCTGACAGCTCCTACAATGAGCAGTTCTTC	CSVAGADSSYNEQFF
few	TRBV5-1	NA	TRBJ1-1	TGCGCCAGCAGCTTGGATATCCTCATGAACACTGAAGCTTTCTTT	CASSLDILMNTEAFF
many	TRBV12-3/TRBV12-4	NA	TRBJ1-1	TGTGCCAGCAGCCGAACAGGGCCCCACGAAGCTTTCTTT	CASSRTGPHEAFF
many	TRBV29-1	NA	TRBJ1-1	TGCAGCGTTGGAGGAGGGGGGAACACTGAAGCTTTCTTT	CSVGGGGNTEAFF
NA	TRBV27	TRBD2	TRBJ2-7	TGTGCCAGCCAACTAGCGGGGTCCCACGAGCAGTACTTC	CASQLAGSHEQYF
NA	TRBV6-5	NA	TRBJ2-1	TGTGCCAGCAGGGGGGGCCTTGGGAATGAGCAGTTCTTC	CASRGGLGNEQFF
NA	TRBV4-1	TRBD2	TRBJ2-3	TGCGCCAGCAGCCAAGATACACTAGCGGGGGACACAGATACGCAGTATTTT	CASSQDTLAGDTDTQYF
NA	TRBV6-5	NA	TRBJ1-1	TGTGCCAGCAGTTCCCTCGGGCCGAACACTGAAGCTTTCTTT	CASSSLGPNTEAFF
NA	TRBV25-1	NA	TRBJ2-1	TGTGCCAGCACTGAACCAGGAAGCTCCTACAATGAGCAGTTCTTC	CASTEPGSSYNEQFF
many	TRBV5-1	TRBD2	TRBJ2-1	TGCGCCAGCAACAGCGGGGAGCGCAATGAGCAGTTCTTC	CASNSGERNEQFF
NA	TRBV12-3/TRBV12-4	TRBD1	TRBJ2-7	TGTGACAGCAGCCCCGGGGACAGGGGGCACGAGCAGTACTTC	CDSSPGDRGHEQYF
NA	TRBV6-5	TRBD2	TRBJ2-5	TGTGCCAGCAGTTACTCGAGCGGGGGGCCGGGGGAGACCCAGTACTTC	CASSYSSGGPGETQYF
NA	TRBV29-1	TRBD1	TRBJ2-3	TGCAGCGTCCACACAGGGGTGCGGTATTTT	CSVHTGVRYF
many	TRBV12-3/TRBV12-4	NA	TRBJ2-1	TGTGCCAGCAGTTCAGGGTCGGGCAATGAGCAGTTCTTC	CASSSGSGNEQFF
NA	TRBV11-2	NA	TRBJ1-6	TGTGCCAGCAGCTTAGTAGGGAGTTATTCACCCCTCCACTTT	CASSLVGSYSPLHF